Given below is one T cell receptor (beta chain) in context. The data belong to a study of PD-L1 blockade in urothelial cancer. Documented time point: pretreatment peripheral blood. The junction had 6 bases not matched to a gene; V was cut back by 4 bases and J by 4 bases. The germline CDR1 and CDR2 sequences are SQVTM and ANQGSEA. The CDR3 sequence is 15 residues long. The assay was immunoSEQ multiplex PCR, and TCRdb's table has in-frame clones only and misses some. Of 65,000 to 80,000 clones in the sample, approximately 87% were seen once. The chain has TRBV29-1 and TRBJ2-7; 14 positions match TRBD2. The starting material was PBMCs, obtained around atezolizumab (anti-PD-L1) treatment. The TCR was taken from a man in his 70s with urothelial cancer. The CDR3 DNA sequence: TGCAGCGTTGTGGGACTAGCGGGAGTAAGGTACGAGCAGTACTTC. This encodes CSVVGLAGVRYEQYF.